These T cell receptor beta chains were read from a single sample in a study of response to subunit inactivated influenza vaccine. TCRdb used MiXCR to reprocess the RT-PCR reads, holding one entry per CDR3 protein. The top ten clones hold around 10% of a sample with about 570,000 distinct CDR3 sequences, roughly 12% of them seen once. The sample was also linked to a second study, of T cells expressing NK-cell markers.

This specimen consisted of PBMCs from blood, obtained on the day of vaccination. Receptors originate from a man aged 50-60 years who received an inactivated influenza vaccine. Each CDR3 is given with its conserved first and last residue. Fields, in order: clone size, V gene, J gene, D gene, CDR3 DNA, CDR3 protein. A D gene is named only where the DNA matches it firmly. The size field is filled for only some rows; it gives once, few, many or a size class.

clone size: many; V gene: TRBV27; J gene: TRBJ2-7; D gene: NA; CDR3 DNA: TGTGCCAGCAGTTTATCTCACGGATACGAGCAGTACTTC; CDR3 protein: CASSLSHGYEQYF
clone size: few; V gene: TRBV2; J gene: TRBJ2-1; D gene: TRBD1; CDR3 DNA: TGTGCCAGCAGTGGGGACAGGGTAAGGAATGAGCAGTTCTTC; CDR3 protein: CASSGDRVRNEQFF
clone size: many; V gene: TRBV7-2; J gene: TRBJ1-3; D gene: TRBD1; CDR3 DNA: TGTGCCAGCAGCTTGGGCCCGGGGACAGACGGAAACACCATATATTTT; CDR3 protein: CASSLGPGTDGNTIYF
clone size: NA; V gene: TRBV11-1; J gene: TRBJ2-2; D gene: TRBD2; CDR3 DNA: TGTGCCAGCAGCCTCCCACCCCGGCTAGCGGGGGTCACCGGGGAGCTGTTTTTT; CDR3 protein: CASSLPPRLAGVTGELFF
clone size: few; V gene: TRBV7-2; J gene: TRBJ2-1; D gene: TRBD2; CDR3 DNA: TGTGCCAGCAGCGGAGGACTAGCGGGAGTAACGGACAATGAGCAGTTCTTC; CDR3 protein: CASSGGLAGVTDNEQFF
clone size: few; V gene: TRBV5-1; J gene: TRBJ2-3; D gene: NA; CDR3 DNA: TGCGCCAGCAGGGAACAGGGTAGGGCAGATACGCAGTATTTT; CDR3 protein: CASREQGRADTQYF
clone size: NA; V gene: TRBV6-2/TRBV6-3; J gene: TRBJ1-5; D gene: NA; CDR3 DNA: TGTGCCAGCGGGAGGCAGGGGAATCAGCCCCAGCATTTT; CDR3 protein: CASGRQGNQPQHF
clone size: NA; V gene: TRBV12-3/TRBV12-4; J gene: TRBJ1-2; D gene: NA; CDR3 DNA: TGTGCCAGCAGTTTGGCGGAGGTCTATGGCTACACCTTC; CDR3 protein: CASSLAEVYGYTF
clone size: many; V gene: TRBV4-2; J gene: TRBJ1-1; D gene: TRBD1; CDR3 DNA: TGTGCCAGCAGCCCCTACAGCCTCCGGACAGGAAACACTGAAGCTTTCTTT; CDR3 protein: CASSPYSLRTGNTEAFF
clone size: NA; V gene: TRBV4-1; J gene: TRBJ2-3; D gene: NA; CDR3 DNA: TGCGCCAGCAGCCAAGATGGGGTAGGATCAGATACGCAGTATTTT; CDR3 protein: CASSQDGVGSDTQYF